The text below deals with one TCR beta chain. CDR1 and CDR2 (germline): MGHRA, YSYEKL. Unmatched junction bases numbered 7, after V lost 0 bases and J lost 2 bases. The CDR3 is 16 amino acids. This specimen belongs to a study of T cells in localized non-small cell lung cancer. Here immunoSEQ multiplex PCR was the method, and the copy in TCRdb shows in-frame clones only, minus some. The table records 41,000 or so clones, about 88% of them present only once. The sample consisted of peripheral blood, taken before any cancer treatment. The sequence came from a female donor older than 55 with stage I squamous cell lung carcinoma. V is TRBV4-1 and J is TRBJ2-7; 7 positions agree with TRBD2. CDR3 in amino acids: CASSQDILAAPYEQYF. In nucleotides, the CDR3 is TGCGCCAGCAGCCAAGATATCCTAGCGGCTCCCTACGAGCAGTACTTC.